The following is a T cell receptor (beta chain) sequence with its context. The sample belongs to a study of blood T cell repertoires in COVID-19. On the study more broadly: Italy, Spain and the United States were the sources of the convalescent and acute COVID-19 samples.

Trimming at V came to 1 base and at J to 0 bases, leaving 1 base not matched to a gene. Germline values: CDR1 SGHNT, CDR2 YYREEE (reference sequence). CDR3 length equals 15 residues. Methods used by the authors: Estimation of nucleated cell counts was performed using reference gene primer amplification. Sequenced by immunoSEQ multiplex PCR; TCRdb stores in-frame clones only, minus some. V, J and clone size are taken as reported in that table, and D and trimming were inferred from the DNA itself. The sample shows about 110,000 clones, around four fifths of them seen only once. Sequencing input: peripheral blood. The source is a woman aged 55-69 years with acute or convalescent COVID-19. The chain combines TRBV5-4 with TRBJ2-5; 9 bases fit TRBD2. DNA of the CDR3: TGTGCCAGCAGCTTGACTAGCGGGTACCAAGAGACCCAGTACTTC. Encoded protein: CASSLTSGYQETQYF. Full variable domain (rest looked up from reference TRBV5-4 and TRBJ2-5): ETGVTQSPTHLIKTRGQQVTLRCSSQSGHNTVSWYQQALGQGPQFIFQYYREEENGRGNFPPRFSGLQFPNYSSELNVNALELDDSALYLCASSLTSGYQETQYFGPGTRLLVL.